The 17 T cell receptor beta chains reported below all come from one sample, sequenced in a study of T cells in Graves' hyperthyroidism and ophthalmopathy. Amplified TCR beta CDR3 regions came from RNA transcripts. HTBI primers were employed in a first-round RT-PCR of the TCR CDR3. TCRdb re-analysed the multiplex PCR reads in MiXCR, keeping a single row per CDR3 protein. The sample has some 490,000 distinct CDR3 sequences, about 16% seen once. Material: blood. These receptors were collected from a young woman with Graves' ophthalmopathy.

The chain recombines TRBV4-1 with TRBJ2-5; 7 nucleotides align to TRBD2. The germline gives CDR1 MGHRA, CDR2 YSYEKL. J gave up 2 bases and V 6 bases, and 9 bases lay outside the gene matches. The CDR3 is 15 residues long. In DNA, the CDR3 is TGCGCCAGCAGTCCCTCTCAGGGAGGGCAAGAGACCCAGTACTTC. Translated: CASSPSQGGQETQYF.

V is TRBV30 and J is TRBJ2-1; the D is unclear. The germline V gene has CDR1 GTSNPN and CDR2 SVGIG (reference sequence). This CDR3 is built from 14 residues. Trimming took 8 bases from V and 0 from J, leaving 14 bases between them. In DNA form, the CDR3 reads TGTGCCACCCAGACACCTTACTCCTACAATGAGCAGTTCTTC. Translating it yields CATQTPYSYNEQFF.

This clonotype appeared many times. The genes are TRBV7-3 and TRBJ2-3, with TRBD2 identical over 15 bases. J lost 2 bases, V lost 4 bases, and 10 bases had no gene match. The CDR3 extends over 19 amino acids. Germline-derived CDR1 and CDR2 are SGHTA and FQGTGA. The CDR3 nucleotides read TGTGCCAGCAGCTCTTTCGGACTAGCGGGAGGGCCGGTCACAGATACGCAGTATTTT. This codes for CASSSFGLAGGPVTDTQYF.

This clonotype came up a few times. The chain uses TRBV6-5 and TRBJ2-1; 9 nucleotides match TRBD2. The CDR3 runs to 15 residues. With V trimmed by 3 bases and J by 9 bases, 9 bases remained unmatched. The V gene's germline CDR1 is MNHEY and CDR2 SVGAGI. The CDR3 DNA follows: TGTGCCAGCAGTTATCTAGCGGTAGCGGGAGTTGAGCAGTTCTTC. It yields the protein CASSYLAVAGVEQFF.

This clonotype was found a few times. The J gene is TRBJ2-1, the V gene TRBV29-1; maybe TRBD2 (5 bases). The CDR3 runs 12 residues. Germline V gene sequence: CDR1 SQVTM, CDR2 ANQGSEA. The germline V and J ends were trimmed by 4 bases and 9 bases, with 13 bases remaining between them. The CDR3 nucleotides are TGCAGCGTTGGTAGCGCCATTCTTGAGCAGTTCTTC. Amino acid sequence: CSVGSAILEQFF.

This clonotype was found a few times. A much larger clone sits a single nucleotide away, making a read error possible. The genes are TRBV30 and TRBJ2-7; D gene ambiguous. CDR1 and CDR2 (germline): GTSNPN, SVGIG (reference sequence). The CDR3 is 13 amino acids. The DNA of the CDR3 is TGTGCCTGGGGTGTAGGCAGCCTACACGAGCAGTACTTC. Residues: CAWGVGSLHEQYF. The full variable domain, rest sourced from reference TRBV30 and TRBJ2-7, is SQTIHQWPATLVQPVGSPLSLECTVEGTSNPNLYWYRQAAGRGLQLLFYSVGIGQISSEVPQNLSASRPQDRQFILSSKKLLLSDSGFYLCAWGVGSLHEQYFGPGTRLTVT.

The V and J genes are TRBV9 and TRBJ2-1, with 12 positions matching TRBD2. CDR1 and CDR2 from the germline V gene are SGDLS and YYNGEE. The V segment lost 4 bases and the J segment 5 bases; nucleotides outside the gene matches: 10. The CDR3 has 17 residues. The CDR3 is CASSSNLAGGSHNEQFF. The DNA for the CDR3 is TGTGCCAGCAGCTCTAACCTAGCGGGAGGGTCCCACAATGAGCAGTTCTTC.

The V gene is TRBV6-1, the J gene TRBJ2-3, with 9 bases that match TRBD2. CDR3 size: 17 residues. Germline trimming cut 8 bases from V and 6 bases from J; bases unmatched to any gene: 18. CDR1 MNHNS and CDR2 SASEGT come from the germline V gene. DNA for the CDR3: TGTGCCAGCTCCAAAACCACCCCCGGGACTAGCTTCGATACGCAGTATTTT. Amino acid sequence: CASSKTTPGTSFDTQYF.

In this sample, this clonotype turned up many times. The V call is TRBV3-1, the J call TRBJ2-1; 7 bases align to TRBD2. In germline, CDR1 is LGHDT, CDR2 YNNKEL (reference sequence). The CDR3 consists of 17 residues. V shed 4 bases, J shed 0 bases, and the junction held 9 bases outside the gene matches. CDR3 sequence (DNA): TGTGCCAGCAGCCTGCCGTCAGCGGGGCCCTCCTACAATGAGCAGTTCTTC. Translating it yields CASSLPSAGPSYNEQFF.

This clonotype appeared many times. The chain employs TRBV28 and TRBJ2-7, with TRBD2 matching over 8 bases. The CDR3 has 14 amino acids. The germline CDR1 and CDR2 sequences are MDHEN and SYDVKM. V lost 5 bases and J lost 6; bases outside the gene matches: 9. The DNA of the CDR3 is TGTGCCAGCAGTCATAGCGGGGCCTTTAGCGAGCAGTACTTC. Translation: CASSHSGAFSEQYF. Complete variable domain (other parts from reference TRBV28 and TRBJ2-7): DVKVTQSSRYLVKRTGEKVFLECVQDMDHENMFWYRQDPGLGLRLIYFSYDVKMKEKGDIPEGYSVSREKKERFSLILESASTNQTSMYLCASSHSGAFSEQYFGPGTRLTVT.

This clonotype was observed many times. V usage is TRBV7-2 and J usage is TRBJ2-7; 13 bases are a match to TRBD2. The V gene's germline CDR1 is SGHTA and CDR2 FQGNSA. The CDR3 is 14 residues long. V lost 1 base, J lost 6 bases, and 0 bases stayed unmatched. The CDR3 nucleotides read TGTGCCAGCAGCTTAGGGACTAGCGGGAGCGAGCAGTACTTC. Its protein is CASSLGTSGSEQYF. Using reference TRBV7-2 and TRBJ2-7 for the parts outside the CDR3, the full variable domain is GAGVSQSPSNKVTEKGKDVELRCDPISGHTALYWYRQSLGQGLEFLIYFQGNSAPDKSGLPSDRFSAERTGGSVSTLTIQRTQQEDSAVYLCASSLGTSGSEQYFGPGTRLTVT.

This chain links TRBV27 with TRBJ2-5, with a weak D call TRBD2 (6 bases). From germline, CDR1 is MNHEY and CDR2 SMNVEV (reference sequence). The CDR3 has 15 amino acids. Trimming took 4 bases from V and 5 from J, leaving 17 bases between them. In DNA, the CDR3 is TGTGCCAGCAGTTCCTGGACGGAAGGGAGGGAGACCCAGTACTTC. Translation gives CASSSWTEGRETQYF.

In its sample, this clonotype was seen many times. The chain has TRBV7-2 and TRBJ2-3; unclear D gene. Germline-derived CDR1 and CDR2 are SGHTA and FQGNSA. The ends were cut back, 4 bases at V and 6 bases at J, with 8 bases in the middle. This CDR3 is built from 12 residues. The CDR3 coding sequence is TGTGCCAGCAGCTCATTCTGGGATACGCAGTATTTT. Amino acid sequence: CASSSFWDTQYF.

This clonotype was picked up one time. The genes are TRBV6-2 or TRBV6-3 and TRBJ1-4; D ambiguous. The V end was cut by 2 bases, the J end by 4 bases, with 14 bases between. The germline CDR1 and CDR2 sequences are MNHEY and SVGEGT. There are 16 residues in the CDR3. DNA of the CDR3: TGTGCCAGCAGTTACCAAGTTTACACCCTTAATGAAAAACTGTTTTTT. Amino acids: CASSYQVYTLNEKLFF.

In its sample, this clonotype was seen many times. The chain recombines TRBV5-6 with TRBJ2-2; 8 nucleotides match TRBD1. Trimming cost V 6 bases and J 4 bases; bases outside gene matches: 11. This CDR3 comprises 16 residues. Germline V lookup: CDR1 SGHDT, CDR2 YYEEEE. The DNA of the CDR3 is TGTGCCAGCAAGGACAGGGTGCAGCTTCGCACCGGGGAGCTGTTTTTT. Its protein is CASKDRVQLRTGELFF.

The J gene is TRBJ2-7, the V gene TRBV19, with D unresolved. V was pared by 4 bases and J by 6 bases, with 16 bases between. Germline CDR1 is LNHDA and CDR2 is SQIVND (reference sequence). There are 14 residues in the CDR3. The CDR3 DNA follows: TGTGCCAGTAGTAAATCTCCGGGCGAGACCGAGCAGTACTTC. It is translated as CASSKSPGETEQYF.

This clonotype was counted only a few times. J is TRBJ2-7 and V is TRBV6-6; a weak D match, TRBD2 (6 bases). This CDR3 comprises 15 residues. V gave up 2 bases and J gave up 0 bases, with 11 bases separating them. Looked up from germline, CDR1 is MNHNY and CDR2 is SVGAGI (reference sequence). The CDR3 region is CASSYAGGFSYEQYF. DNA for the CDR3: TGTGCCAGCAGTTACGCTGGAGGGTTCTCCTACGAGCAGTACTTC.